These T cell receptor beta chains were read from a single sample in a study of response to subunit inactivated influenza vaccine. TCRdb reprocessed the RT-PCR reads via MiXCR and lists one record per CDR3 protein. The data contain roughly 630,000 distinct CDR3 sequences, 11% to 15% of them singletons. The sequences come from PBMCs from blood, collected 14 days before vaccination. Receptor source: a man aged 45-65 years who received an inactivated influenza vaccine. The CDR3 runs from the conserved cysteine through the conserved F or W. Fields, in order: D gene, J gene, clone size, V gene, CDR3 protein, CDR3 DNA. D genes are given only for firm matches. Only some rows state a clone size, as once, few, many or a class for expanded clones.

d_call: .; j_call: TRBJ1-1; clone_size: few; v_call: TRBV20-1; cdr3_aa: CSASDHRRGPNTEAFF; cdr3_nt: TGCAGTGCTAGTGACCACCGAAGGGGCCCGAACACTGAAGCTTTCTTT
d_call: .; j_call: TRBJ2-1; clone_size: few; v_call: TRBV12-3/TRBV12-4; cdr3_aa: CASSFSAEQFF; cdr3_nt: TGTGCCAGCAGTTTTTCAGCCGAGCAGTTCTTC
d_call: .; j_call: TRBJ2-5; clone_size: once; v_call: TRBV4-2; cdr3_aa: CASSQEGLGYKETQYF; cdr3_nt: TGTGCCAGCAGCCAAGAGGGCCTCGGCTATAAAGAGACCCAGTACTTC
d_call: .; j_call: TRBJ1-1; clone_size: many; v_call: TRBV28; cdr3_aa: CASQRNTEAFF; cdr3_nt: TGTGCCAGCCAGAGAAACACTGAAGCTTTCTTT
d_call: .; j_call: TRBJ2-3; clone_size: .; v_call: TRBV6-2/TRBV6-3; cdr3_aa: CASSSPAPQYF; cdr3_nt: TGTGCCAGCAGTTCCCCTGCTCCCCAGTATTTT
d_call: .; j_call: TRBJ2-3; clone_size: few; v_call: TRBV5-5; cdr3_aa: CASSFRSDNTQYF; cdr3_nt: TGTGCCAGCAGCTTCCGGTCGGACAATACGCAGTATTTT
d_call: TRBD1; j_call: TRBJ2-7; clone_size: few; v_call: TRBV20-1; cdr3_aa: CSARAGQGIYEQYF; cdr3_nt: TGCAGTGCTAGAGCGGGACAGGGGATTTACGAGCAGTACTTC
d_call: TRBD1; j_call: TRBJ2-3; clone_size: .; v_call: TRBV5-1; cdr3_aa: CASSLGQGFQDTQYF; cdr3_nt: TGCGCCAGCAGCTTGGGACAGGGATTTCAAGATACGCAGTATTTT
d_call: .; j_call: TRBJ2-7; clone_size: few; v_call: TRBV3-1; cdr3_aa: CASSQAQEQYF; cdr3_nt: TGTGCCAGCAGCCAAGCCCAGGAGCAGTACTTC
d_call: TRBD2; j_call: TRBJ2-3; clone_size: few; v_call: TRBV20-1; cdr3_aa: CSASLGGESTDTQYF; cdr3_nt: TGCAGTGCTAGCCTCGGGGGGGAGAGTACAGATACGCAGTATTTT
d_call: .; j_call: TRBJ2-7; clone_size: .; v_call: TRBV29-1; cdr3_aa: CSVGTGVTYEQYF; cdr3_nt: TGCAGCGTTGGGACGGGAGTAACCTACGAGCAGTACTTC
d_call: .; j_call: TRBJ2-3; clone_size: .; v_call: TRBV15; cdr3_aa: CATSKKRADTQYF; cdr3_nt: TGTGCCACCAGCAAAAAGAGGGCAGATACGCAGTATTTT
d_call: .; j_call: TRBJ2-2; clone_size: .; v_call: TRBV10-3; cdr3_aa: CAISGFIGSGSTGELFF; cdr3_nt: TGTGCCATCAGTGGTTTCATAGGGTCAGGGAGCACCGGGGAGCTGTTTTTT
d_call: TRBD2; j_call: TRBJ2-1; clone_size: few; v_call: TRBV9; cdr3_aa: CASSAQPSGRSYNEQFF; cdr3_nt: TGTGCCAGCAGCGCGCAACCTAGCGGGAGGTCCTACAATGAGCAGTTCTTC
d_call: TRBD2; j_call: TRBJ2-1; clone_size: many; v_call: TRBV6-2/TRBV6-3; cdr3_aa: CASDGRGGGTYNEQFF; cdr3_nt: TGTGCCAGCGACGGTCGGGGCGGGGGGACCTACAATGAGCAGTTCTTC
d_call: .; j_call: TRBJ1-5; clone_size: .; v_call: TRBV19; cdr3_aa: CASGARVRPQHF; cdr3_nt: TGTGCCAGCGGGGCAAGGGTAAGGCCCCAGCATTTT
d_call: .; j_call: TRBJ2-2; clone_size: .; v_call: TRBV14; cdr3_aa: CASSQDIGSVYTGELFF; cdr3_nt: TGTGCCAGCAGCCAAGATATCGGGAGCGTGTACACCGGGGAGCTGTTTTTT
d_call: TRBD2; j_call: TRBJ2-1; clone_size: .; v_call: TRBV11-2; cdr3_aa: CASSYTSGGTYNEQFF; cdr3_nt: TGTGCCAGCAGTTACACTAGCGGGGGGACTTACAATGAGCAGTTCTTC
d_call: TRBD1; j_call: TRBJ1-2; clone_size: many; v_call: TRBV7-9; cdr3_aa: CASSSDRDRSYGYTF; cdr3_nt: TGTGCCAGCAGCAGTGACCGGGACAGGAGCTATGGCTACACCTTC
d_call: .; j_call: TRBJ2-1; clone_size: few; v_call: TRBV10-3; cdr3_aa: CAITPGLTGANEQFF; cdr3_nt: TGTGCCATCACCCCTGGACTAACGGGAGCTAATGAGCAGTTCTTC
d_call: .; j_call: TRBJ2-3; clone_size: .; v_call: TRBV3-1; cdr3_aa: CASSQEAGNRFEDTQYF; cdr3_nt: TGTGCCAGCAGCCAAGAGGCGGGGAATAGATTTGAGGATACGCAGTATTTT
d_call: TRBD2; j_call: TRBJ2-3; clone_size: .; v_call: TRBV27; cdr3_aa: CASSSRTSGNHLGTDTQYF; cdr3_nt: TGTGCCAGCAGTTCGAGGACTAGCGGGAACCACCTGGGCACAGATACGCAGTATTTT
d_call: TRBD2; j_call: TRBJ2-3; clone_size: .; v_call: TRBV9; cdr3_aa: CASSERVAGVDTQYF; cdr3_nt: TGTGCCAGCAGCGAGCGGGTAGCGGGAGTGGATACGCAGTATTTT
d_call: .; j_call: TRBJ2-1; clone_size: .; v_call: TRBV28; cdr3_aa: CASRTRLEFF; cdr3_nt: TGTGCCAGCCGAACGAGGCTGGAGTTCTTC
d_call: .; j_call: TRBJ2-5; clone_size: .; v_call: TRBV6-5; cdr3_aa: CASSYGGEGQETQYF; cdr3_nt: TGTGCCAGCAGTTACGGGGGAGAGGGCCAAGAGACCCAGTACTTC
d_call: TRBD2; j_call: TRBJ2-3; clone_size: .; v_call: TRBV12-3/TRBV12-4; cdr3_aa: CASSMQSGGATDTQYF; cdr3_nt: TGTGCCAGCAGTATGCAGAGCGGGGGGGCTACAGATACGCAGTATTTT
d_call: TRBD2; j_call: TRBJ2-1; clone_size: .; v_call: TRBV5-6; cdr3_aa: CASSLASPGLAGRSSYNEQFF; cdr3_nt: TGTGCCAGCAGCTTGGCCTCTCCGGGACTAGCGGGCCGAAGCTCCTACAATGAGCAGTTCTTC
d_call: .; j_call: TRBJ2-7; clone_size: many; v_call: TRBV11-2; cdr3_aa: CASSPVAGRHEQYF; cdr3_nt: TGTGCCAGCAGCCCAGTGGCGGGAAGGCACGAGCAGTACTTC
d_call: TRBD2; j_call: TRBJ2-1; clone_size: many; v_call: TRBV29-1; cdr3_aa: CSVASGSVNEQFF; cdr3_nt: TGCAGCGTTGCTAGCGGGAGTGTCAATGAGCAGTTCTTC
d_call: .; j_call: TRBJ2-6; clone_size: few; v_call: TRBV11-1; cdr3_aa: CASSSVLGKGISGANVLTF; cdr3_nt: TGTGCCAGCAGTTCAGTCCTCGGGAAGGGGATCTCTGGGGCCAACGTCCTGACTTTC
d_call: .; j_call: TRBJ1-1; clone_size: few; v_call: TRBV27; cdr3_aa: CASSFSMYTEAFF; cdr3_nt: TGTGCCAGCAGTTTCAGTATGTACACTGAAGCTTTCTTT
d_call: TRBD1; j_call: TRBJ1-4; clone_size: .; v_call: TRBV29-1; cdr3_aa: CSVELGQGEKLFF; cdr3_nt: TGCAGCGTTGAACTAGGACAGGGAGAAAAACTGTTTTTT
d_call: .; j_call: TRBJ1-1; clone_size: .; v_call: TRBV11-1; cdr3_aa: CASSLNLARRKYNTEAFF; cdr3_nt: TGTGCCAGCAGCTTAAACTTAGCCAGACGGAAATACAACACTGAAGCTTTCTTT
d_call: .; j_call: TRBJ2-1; clone_size: .; v_call: TRBV7-6; cdr3_aa: CASSPLGVLWNNEQFF; cdr3_nt: TGTGCCAGCAGCCCCCTTGGGGTATTGTGGAACAATGAGCAGTTCTTC
d_call: TRBD1; j_call: TRBJ2-5; clone_size: .; v_call: TRBV29-1; cdr3_aa: CSVWDRVPQETQYF; cdr3_nt: TGCAGCGTTTGGGACAGGGTTCCCCAAGAGACCCAGTACTTC
d_call: .; j_call: TRBJ2-5; clone_size: .; v_call: TRBV10-3; cdr3_aa: CAISRVTGVEETQYF; cdr3_nt: TGTGCCATCAGCCGGGTCACGGGGGTTGAGGAGACCCAGTACTTC
d_call: .; j_call: TRBJ2-1; clone_size: .; v_call: TRBV14; cdr3_aa: CASSRDPASSYNEQFF; cdr3_nt: TGTGCCAGCAGCCGGGATCCTGCGAGCTCCTACAATGAGCAGTTCTTC
d_call: TRBD1; j_call: TRBJ2-5; clone_size: .; v_call: TRBV6-5; cdr3_aa: CASSYRDRGEWETQYF; cdr3_nt: TGTGCCAGCAGTTACAGGGACAGGGGAGAGTGGGAGACCCAGTACTTC
d_call: TRBD1; j_call: TRBJ2-7; clone_size: few; v_call: TRBV20-1; cdr3_aa: CSARTLRTGGEQYF; cdr3_nt: TGCAGTGCTAGAACCCTGCGGACAGGGGGCGAGCAGTACTTC
d_call: .; j_call: TRBJ2-6; clone_size: many; v_call: TRBV5-1; cdr3_aa: CASSLGGSGANVLTF; cdr3_nt: TGTGCCAGCAGTCTCGGGGGTTCTGGGGCCAACGTCCTGACTTTC
d_call: .; j_call: TRBJ1-1; clone_size: .; v_call: TRBV7-8; cdr3_aa: CASSFGEADTEAFF; cdr3_nt: TGTGCCAGCAGCTTCGGAGAGGCGGACACTGAAGCTTTCTTT
d_call: .; j_call: TRBJ2-7; clone_size: many; v_call: TRBV16; cdr3_aa: CASSQSTTYEQYF; cdr3_nt: TGTGCCAGCAGCCAATCGACAACCTACGAGCAGTACTTC
d_call: .; j_call: TRBJ1-2; clone_size: .; v_call: TRBV6-5; cdr3_aa: CASSYTASDFSGYTF; cdr3_nt: TGTGCCAGCAGTTATACGGCTTCTGATTTCAGTGGCTACACCTTC
d_call: .; j_call: TRBJ2-3; clone_size: few; v_call: TRBV3-1; cdr3_aa: CASSHRQEVTDTQYF; cdr3_nt: TGTGCCAGCAGTCATCGACAGGAGGTCACAGATACGCAGTATTTT
d_call: TRBD2; j_call: TRBJ2-1; clone_size: many; v_call: TRBV20-1; cdr3_aa: CSARSGTTFYNEQFF; cdr3_nt: TGCAGTGCTCGGTCCGGGACTACCTTTTACAATGAGCAGTTCTTC
d_call: .; j_call: TRBJ2-2; clone_size: .; v_call: TRBV5-1; cdr3_aa: CASSPVGFDTGELFF; cdr3_nt: TGCGCCAGCAGCCCGGTGGGGTTTGACACCGGGGAGCTGTTTTTT
d_call: .; j_call: TRBJ2-6; clone_size: few; v_call: TRBV6-2/TRBV6-3; cdr3_aa: CASSYSTGAAGANVLTF; cdr3_nt: TGTGCCAGCAGTTACTCGACGGGGGCGGCTGGGGCCAACGTCCTGACTTTC
d_call: .; j_call: TRBJ1-2; clone_size: .; v_call: TRBV12-3/TRBV12-4; cdr3_aa: CASSLSGGEMGGYTF; cdr3_nt: TGTGCCAGCAGTTTAAGCGGTGGGGAAATGGGCGGCTACACCTTC
d_call: .; j_call: TRBJ2-3; clone_size: many; v_call: TRBV7-6; cdr3_aa: CASRKLAMVGYTDTQYF; cdr3_nt: TGTGCCAGCAGAAAGCTAGCGATGGTTGGGTACACAGATACGCAGTATTTT